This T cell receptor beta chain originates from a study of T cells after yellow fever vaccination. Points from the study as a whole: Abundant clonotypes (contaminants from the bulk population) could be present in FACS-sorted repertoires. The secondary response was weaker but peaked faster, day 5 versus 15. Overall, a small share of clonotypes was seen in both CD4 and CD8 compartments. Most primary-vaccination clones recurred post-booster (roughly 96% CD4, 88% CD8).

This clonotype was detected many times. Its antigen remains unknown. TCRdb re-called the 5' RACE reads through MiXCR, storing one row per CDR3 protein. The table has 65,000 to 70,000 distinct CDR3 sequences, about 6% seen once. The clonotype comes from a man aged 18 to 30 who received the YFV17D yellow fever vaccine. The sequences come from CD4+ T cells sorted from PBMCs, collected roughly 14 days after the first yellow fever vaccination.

The CDR3 sequence: CASSVGPGETQYF. The CDR3 DNA follows: TGTGCCAGCAGCGTAGGCCCCGGAGAGACCCAGTACTTC. The rearrangement links TRBV9 to TRBJ2-5, with D unclear. This CDR3 contains 13 residues. Germline CDR1 and CDR2: SGDLS and YYNGEE. The V and J ends lost 0 bases and 4 bases respectively, with 7 bases between them.